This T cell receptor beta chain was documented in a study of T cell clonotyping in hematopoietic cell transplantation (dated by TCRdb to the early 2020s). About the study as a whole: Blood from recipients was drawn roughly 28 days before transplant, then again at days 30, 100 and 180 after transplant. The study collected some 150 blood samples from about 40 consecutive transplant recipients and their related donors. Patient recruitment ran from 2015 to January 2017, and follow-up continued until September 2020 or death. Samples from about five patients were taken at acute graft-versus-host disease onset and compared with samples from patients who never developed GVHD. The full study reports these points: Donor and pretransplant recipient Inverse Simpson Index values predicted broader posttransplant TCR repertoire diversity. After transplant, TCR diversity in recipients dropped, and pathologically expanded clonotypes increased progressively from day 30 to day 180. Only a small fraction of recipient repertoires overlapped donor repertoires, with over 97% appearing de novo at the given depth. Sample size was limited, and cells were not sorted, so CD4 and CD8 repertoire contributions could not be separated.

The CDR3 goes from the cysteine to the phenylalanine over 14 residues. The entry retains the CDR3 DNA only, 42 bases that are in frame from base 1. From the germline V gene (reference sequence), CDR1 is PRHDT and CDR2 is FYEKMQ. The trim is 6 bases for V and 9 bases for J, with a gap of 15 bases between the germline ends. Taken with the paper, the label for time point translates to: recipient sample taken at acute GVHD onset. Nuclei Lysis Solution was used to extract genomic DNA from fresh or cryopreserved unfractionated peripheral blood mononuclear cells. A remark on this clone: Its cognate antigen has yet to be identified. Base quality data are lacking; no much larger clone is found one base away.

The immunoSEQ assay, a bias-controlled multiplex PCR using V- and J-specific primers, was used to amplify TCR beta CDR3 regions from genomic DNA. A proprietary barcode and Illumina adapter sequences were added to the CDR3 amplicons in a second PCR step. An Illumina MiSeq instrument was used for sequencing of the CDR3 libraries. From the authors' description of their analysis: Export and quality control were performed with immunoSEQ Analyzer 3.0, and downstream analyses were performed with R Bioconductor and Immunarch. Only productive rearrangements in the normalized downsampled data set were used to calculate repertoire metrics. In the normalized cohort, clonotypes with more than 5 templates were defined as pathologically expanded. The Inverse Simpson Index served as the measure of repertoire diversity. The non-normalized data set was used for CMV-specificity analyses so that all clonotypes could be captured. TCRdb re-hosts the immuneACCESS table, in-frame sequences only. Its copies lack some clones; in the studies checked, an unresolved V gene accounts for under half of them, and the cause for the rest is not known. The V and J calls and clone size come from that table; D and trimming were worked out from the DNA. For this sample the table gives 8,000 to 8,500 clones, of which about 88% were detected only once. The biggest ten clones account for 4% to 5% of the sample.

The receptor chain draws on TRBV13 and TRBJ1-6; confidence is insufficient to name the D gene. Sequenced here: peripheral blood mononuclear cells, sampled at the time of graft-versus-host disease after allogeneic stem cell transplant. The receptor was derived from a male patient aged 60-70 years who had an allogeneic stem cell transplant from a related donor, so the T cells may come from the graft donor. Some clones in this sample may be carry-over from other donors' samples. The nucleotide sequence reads TGTGCCAGCAGACGAACGGGAGATGGTTCACCCCTCCACTTT. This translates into CASRRTGDGSPLHF.